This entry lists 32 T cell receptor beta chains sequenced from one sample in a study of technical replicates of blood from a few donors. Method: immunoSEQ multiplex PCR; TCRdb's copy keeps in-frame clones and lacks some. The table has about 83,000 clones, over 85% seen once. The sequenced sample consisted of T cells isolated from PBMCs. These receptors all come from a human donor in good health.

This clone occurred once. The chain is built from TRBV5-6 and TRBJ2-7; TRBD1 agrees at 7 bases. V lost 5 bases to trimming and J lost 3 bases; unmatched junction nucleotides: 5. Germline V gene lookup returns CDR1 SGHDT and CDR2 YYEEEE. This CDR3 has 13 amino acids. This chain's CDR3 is CASSGDSSYEQYF. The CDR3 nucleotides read TGTGCCAGCAGTGGGGACAGCAGCTACGAGCAGTACTTC.

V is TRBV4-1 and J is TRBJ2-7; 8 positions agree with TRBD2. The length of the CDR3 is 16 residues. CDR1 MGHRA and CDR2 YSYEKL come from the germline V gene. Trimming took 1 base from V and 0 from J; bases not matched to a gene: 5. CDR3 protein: CASSQASAGGSYEQYF. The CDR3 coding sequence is TGCGCCAGCAGCCAAGCTTCGGCGGGAGGCTCCTACGAGCAGTACTTC.

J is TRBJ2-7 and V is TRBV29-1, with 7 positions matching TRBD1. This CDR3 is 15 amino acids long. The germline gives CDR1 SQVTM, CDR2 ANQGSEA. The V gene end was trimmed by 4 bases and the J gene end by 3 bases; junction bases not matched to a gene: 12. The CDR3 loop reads CSVVFPDRADYEQYF. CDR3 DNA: TGCAGCGTTGTTTTTCCCGACAGGGCGGACTACGAGCAGTACTTC.

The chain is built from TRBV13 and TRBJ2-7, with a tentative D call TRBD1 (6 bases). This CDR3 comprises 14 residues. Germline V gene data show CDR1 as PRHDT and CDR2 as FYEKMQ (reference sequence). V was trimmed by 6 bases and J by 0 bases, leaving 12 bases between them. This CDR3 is CASRYTGSSYEQYF. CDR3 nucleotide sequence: TGTGCCAGCAGATACACAGGGAGCTCCTACGAGCAGTACTTC.

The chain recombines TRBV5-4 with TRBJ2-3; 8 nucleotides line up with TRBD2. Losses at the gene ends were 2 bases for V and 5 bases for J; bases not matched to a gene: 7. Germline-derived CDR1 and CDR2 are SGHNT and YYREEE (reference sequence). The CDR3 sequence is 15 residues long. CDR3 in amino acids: CASSLRTSGRDTQYF. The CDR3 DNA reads TGTGCCAGCAGCTTAAGAACCAGCGGGAGAGATACGCAGTATTTT.

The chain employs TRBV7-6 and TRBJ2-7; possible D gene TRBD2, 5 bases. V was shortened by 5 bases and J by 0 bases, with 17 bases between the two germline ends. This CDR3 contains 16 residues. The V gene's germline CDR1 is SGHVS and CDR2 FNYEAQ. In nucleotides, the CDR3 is TGTGCCAGCAGCCTGGGGAGCGGCCTGAGCTCCTACGAGCAGTACTTC. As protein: CASSLGSGLSSYEQYF.

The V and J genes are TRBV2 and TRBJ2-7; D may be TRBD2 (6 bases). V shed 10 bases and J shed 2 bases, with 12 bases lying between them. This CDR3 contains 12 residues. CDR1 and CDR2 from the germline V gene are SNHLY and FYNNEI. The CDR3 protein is CANRRETYEQYF. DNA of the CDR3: TGTGCCAACAGACGGGAGACCTACGAGCAGTACTTC.

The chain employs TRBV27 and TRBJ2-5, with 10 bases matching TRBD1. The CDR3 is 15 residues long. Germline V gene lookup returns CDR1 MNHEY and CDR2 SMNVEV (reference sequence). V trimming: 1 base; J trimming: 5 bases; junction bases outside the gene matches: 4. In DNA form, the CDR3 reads TGTGCCAGCAGTTTATATGGGACAGGGGCTGAGACCCAGTACTTC. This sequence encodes CASSLYGTGAETQYF.

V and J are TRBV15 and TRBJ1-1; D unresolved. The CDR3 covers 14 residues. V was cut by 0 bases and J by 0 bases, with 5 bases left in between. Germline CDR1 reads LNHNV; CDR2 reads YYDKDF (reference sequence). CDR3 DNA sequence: TGTGCCACCAGCAGAGAGGGCCTGAACACTGAAGCTTTCTTT. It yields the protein CATSREGLNTEAFF.

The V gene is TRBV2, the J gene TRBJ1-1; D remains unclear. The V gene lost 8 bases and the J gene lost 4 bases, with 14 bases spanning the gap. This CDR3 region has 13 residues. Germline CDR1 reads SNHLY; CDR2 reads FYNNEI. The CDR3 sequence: CASAGRAGTEAFF. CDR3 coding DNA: TGTGCCAGCGCCGGGAGGGCGGGCACTGAAGCTTTCTTT.

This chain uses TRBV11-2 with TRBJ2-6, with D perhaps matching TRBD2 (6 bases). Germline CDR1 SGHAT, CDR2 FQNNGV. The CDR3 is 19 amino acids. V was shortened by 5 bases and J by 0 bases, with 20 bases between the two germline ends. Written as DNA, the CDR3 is TGTGCCAGCAGCCCTCGGCGGAGGGGAGTTAGCTCTGGGGCCAACGTCCTGACTTTC. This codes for CASSPRRRGVSSGANVLTF. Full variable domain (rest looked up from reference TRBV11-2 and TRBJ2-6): EAGVAQSPRYKIIEKRQSVAFWCNPISGHATLYWYQQILGQGPKLLIQFQNNGVVDDSQLPKDRFSAERLKGVDSTLKIQPAKLEDSAVYLCASSPRRRGVSSGANVLTFGAGSRLTVL.

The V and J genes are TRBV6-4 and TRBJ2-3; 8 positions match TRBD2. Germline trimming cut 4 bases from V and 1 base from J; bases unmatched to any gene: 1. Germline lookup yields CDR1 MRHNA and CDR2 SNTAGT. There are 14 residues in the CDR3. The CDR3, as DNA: TGTGCCAGCAGTGTTAGCGGGGGCACAGATACGCAGTATTTT. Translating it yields CASSVSGGTDTQYF.

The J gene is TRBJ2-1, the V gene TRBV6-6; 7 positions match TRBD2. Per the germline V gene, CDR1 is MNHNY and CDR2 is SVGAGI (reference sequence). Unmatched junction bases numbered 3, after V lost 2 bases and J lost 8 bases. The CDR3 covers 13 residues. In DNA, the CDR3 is TGTGCCAGCAGTTACGGACTAGGCGATGAGCAGTTCTTC. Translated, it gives CASSYGLGDEQFF.

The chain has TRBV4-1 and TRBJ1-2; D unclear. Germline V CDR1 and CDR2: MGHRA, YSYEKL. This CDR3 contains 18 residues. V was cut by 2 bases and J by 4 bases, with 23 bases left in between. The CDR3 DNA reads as TGCGCCAGCAGCCAATCAAGACTGGGAGCCCAAGTGTCCTATGGCTACACCTTC. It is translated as CASSQSRLGAQVSYGYTF.

CDR3 nucleotides: TGTGCCAGCAGCAGGGACAGGGGAGATACGCAGTATTTT. Translated: CASSRDRGDTQYF. The V gene is TRBV6-1, the J gene TRBJ2-3; 10 nucleotides agree with TRBD1. The germline V gene has CDR1 MNHNS and CDR2 SASEGT. The CDR3 length is 13 residues. The J segment lost 5 bases and the V segment lost 6 bases, leaving 2 bases of the junction unmatched.

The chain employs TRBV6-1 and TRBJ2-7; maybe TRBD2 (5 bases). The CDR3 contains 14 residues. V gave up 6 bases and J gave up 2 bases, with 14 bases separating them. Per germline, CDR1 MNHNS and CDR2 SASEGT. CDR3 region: CASRDGNPTYEQYF. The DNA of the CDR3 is TGTGCCAGCAGGGACGGGAATCCTACCTACGAGCAGTACTTC.

In DNA, the CDR3 is TGTGCCAGCAGCCCCTTGGCCTCCAGGGGAGCCTACAATGAGCAGTTCTTC. This translates into CASSPLASRGAYNEQFF. V is TRBV28 and J is TRBJ2-1; D perhaps matches TRBD1 (6 bases). V was cut by 6 bases and J by 2 bases, with 20 bases left in between. The CDR3 is made up of 17 amino acids. Germline V gives CDR1 MDHEN, CDR2 SYDVKM.

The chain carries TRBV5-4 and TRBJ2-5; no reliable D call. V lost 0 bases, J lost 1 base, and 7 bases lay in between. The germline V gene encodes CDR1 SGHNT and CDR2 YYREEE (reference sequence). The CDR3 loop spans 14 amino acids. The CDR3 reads CASSLEWSQETQYF. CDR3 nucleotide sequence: TGTGCCAGCAGCTTGGAATGGAGCCAAGAGACCCAGTACTTC.

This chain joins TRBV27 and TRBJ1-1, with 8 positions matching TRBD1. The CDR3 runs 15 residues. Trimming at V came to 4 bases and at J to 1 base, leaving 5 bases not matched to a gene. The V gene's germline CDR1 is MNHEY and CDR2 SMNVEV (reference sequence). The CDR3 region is CASSSPGTGNTEAFF. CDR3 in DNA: TGTGCCAGCAGTTCGCCCGGGACAGGGAACACTGAAGCTTTCTTT.

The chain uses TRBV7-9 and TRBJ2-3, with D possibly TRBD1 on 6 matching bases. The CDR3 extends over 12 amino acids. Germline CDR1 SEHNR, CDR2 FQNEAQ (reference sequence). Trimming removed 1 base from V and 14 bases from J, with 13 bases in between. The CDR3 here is CASSLGDLQGYF. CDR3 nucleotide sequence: TGTGCCAGCAGCTTAGGGGACCTACAGGGGTATTTT. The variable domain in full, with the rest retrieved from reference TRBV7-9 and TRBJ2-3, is DTGVSQNPRHKITKRGQNVTFRCDPISEHNRLYWYRQTLGQGPEFLTYFQNEAQLEKSRLLSDRFSAERPKGSFSTLEIQRTEQGDSAMYLCASSLGDLQGYFGPGTRLTVL.

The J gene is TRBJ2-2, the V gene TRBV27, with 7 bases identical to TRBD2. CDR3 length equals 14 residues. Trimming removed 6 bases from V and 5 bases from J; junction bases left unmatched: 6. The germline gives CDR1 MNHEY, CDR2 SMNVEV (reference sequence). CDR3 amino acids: CASRGGGRTGELFF. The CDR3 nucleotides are TGTGCCAGCAGGGGGGGAGGGAGGACCGGGGAGCTGTTTTTT.

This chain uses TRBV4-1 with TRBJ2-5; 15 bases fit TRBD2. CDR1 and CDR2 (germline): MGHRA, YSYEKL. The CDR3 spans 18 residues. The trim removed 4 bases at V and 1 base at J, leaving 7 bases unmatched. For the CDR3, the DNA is TGCGCCAGCAGCCCTCTAGGACTAGCGGGGGGGCCCCAAGAGACCCAGTACTTC. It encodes CASSPLGLAGGPQETQYF.

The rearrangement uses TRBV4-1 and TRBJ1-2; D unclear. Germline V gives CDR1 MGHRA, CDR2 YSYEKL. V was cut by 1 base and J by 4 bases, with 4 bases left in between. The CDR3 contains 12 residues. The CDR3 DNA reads TGCGCCAGCAGCCAAGCGGGCTATGGCTACACCTTC. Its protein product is CASSQAGYGYTF.

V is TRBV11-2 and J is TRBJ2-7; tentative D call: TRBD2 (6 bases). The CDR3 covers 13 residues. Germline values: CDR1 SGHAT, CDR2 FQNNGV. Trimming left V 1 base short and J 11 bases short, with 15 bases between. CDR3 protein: CASSLGSGSQEYF. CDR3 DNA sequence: TGTGCCAGCAGCTTAGGGAGCGGGTCTCAGGAGTACTTC.

CDR3 bases: TGTGCCACACGGGAACTGAATAATCAGCCCCAGCATTTT. It specifies CATRELNNQPQHF. The chain has TRBV7-9 and TRBJ1-5, with D uncertain. The CDR3 consists of 13 residues. V was pared by 10 bases and J by 4 bases, with 14 bases between. The V gene's germline CDR1 is SEHNR and CDR2 FQNEAQ (reference sequence).

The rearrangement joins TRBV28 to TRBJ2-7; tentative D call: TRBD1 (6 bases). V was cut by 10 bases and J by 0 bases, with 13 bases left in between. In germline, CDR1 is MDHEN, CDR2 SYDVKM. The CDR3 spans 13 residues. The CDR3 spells CATDQGSSYEQYF. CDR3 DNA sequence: TGTGCCACCGACCAGGGGAGCTCCTACGAGCAGTACTTC.

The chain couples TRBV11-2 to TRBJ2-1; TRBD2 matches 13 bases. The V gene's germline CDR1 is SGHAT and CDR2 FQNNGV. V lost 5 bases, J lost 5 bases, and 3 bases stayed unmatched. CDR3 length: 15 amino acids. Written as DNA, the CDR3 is TGTGCCAGCAGCCGAACTAGCGGGGGGGACAATGAGCAGTTCTTC. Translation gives CASSRTSGGDNEQFF.

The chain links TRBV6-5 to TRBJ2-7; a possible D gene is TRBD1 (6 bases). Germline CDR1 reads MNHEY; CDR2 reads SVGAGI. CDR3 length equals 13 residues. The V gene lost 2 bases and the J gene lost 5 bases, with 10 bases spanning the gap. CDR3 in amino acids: CASSYTGTHEQYF. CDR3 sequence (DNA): TGTGCCAGCAGTTACACAGGGACCCACGAGCAGTACTTC.

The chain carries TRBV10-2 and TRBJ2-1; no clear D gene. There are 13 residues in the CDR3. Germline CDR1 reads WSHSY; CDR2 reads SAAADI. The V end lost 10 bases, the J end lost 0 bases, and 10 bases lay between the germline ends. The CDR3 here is CAIARSSYNEQFF. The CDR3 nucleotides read TGCGCCATTGCGAGGAGCTCCTACAATGAGCAGTTCTTC.

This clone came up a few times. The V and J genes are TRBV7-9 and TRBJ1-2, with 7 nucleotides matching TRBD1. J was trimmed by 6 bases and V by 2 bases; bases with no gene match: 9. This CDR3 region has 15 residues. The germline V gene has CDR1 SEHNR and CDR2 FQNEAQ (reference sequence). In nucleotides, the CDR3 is TGTGCCAGCAGCTTAATTAAAGGGGGCCTCCATGGCTACACCTTC. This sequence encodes CASSLIKGGLHGYTF.

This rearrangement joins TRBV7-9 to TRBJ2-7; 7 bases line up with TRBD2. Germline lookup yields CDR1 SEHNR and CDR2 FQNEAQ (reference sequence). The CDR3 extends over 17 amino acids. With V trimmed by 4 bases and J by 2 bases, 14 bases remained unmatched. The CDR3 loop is CASSSFLKAGTTYEQYF. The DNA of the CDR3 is TGTGCCAGCAGCTCCTTCCTCAAAGCGGGGACCACCTACGAGCAGTACTTC.

CDR3 sequence reads: CASSPVDPPGEAFF. CDR3 in DNA: TGTGCCAGCTCACCAGTGGACCCCCCAGGGGAAGCTTTCTTT. This chain uses TRBV18 with TRBJ1-1, with D perhaps matching TRBD1 (5 bases). V lost 2 bases and J 8 bases, leaving 15 bases between the germline ends. The length of the CDR3 is 14 residues. Germline CDR1 and CDR2: KGHSH and LQKENI.